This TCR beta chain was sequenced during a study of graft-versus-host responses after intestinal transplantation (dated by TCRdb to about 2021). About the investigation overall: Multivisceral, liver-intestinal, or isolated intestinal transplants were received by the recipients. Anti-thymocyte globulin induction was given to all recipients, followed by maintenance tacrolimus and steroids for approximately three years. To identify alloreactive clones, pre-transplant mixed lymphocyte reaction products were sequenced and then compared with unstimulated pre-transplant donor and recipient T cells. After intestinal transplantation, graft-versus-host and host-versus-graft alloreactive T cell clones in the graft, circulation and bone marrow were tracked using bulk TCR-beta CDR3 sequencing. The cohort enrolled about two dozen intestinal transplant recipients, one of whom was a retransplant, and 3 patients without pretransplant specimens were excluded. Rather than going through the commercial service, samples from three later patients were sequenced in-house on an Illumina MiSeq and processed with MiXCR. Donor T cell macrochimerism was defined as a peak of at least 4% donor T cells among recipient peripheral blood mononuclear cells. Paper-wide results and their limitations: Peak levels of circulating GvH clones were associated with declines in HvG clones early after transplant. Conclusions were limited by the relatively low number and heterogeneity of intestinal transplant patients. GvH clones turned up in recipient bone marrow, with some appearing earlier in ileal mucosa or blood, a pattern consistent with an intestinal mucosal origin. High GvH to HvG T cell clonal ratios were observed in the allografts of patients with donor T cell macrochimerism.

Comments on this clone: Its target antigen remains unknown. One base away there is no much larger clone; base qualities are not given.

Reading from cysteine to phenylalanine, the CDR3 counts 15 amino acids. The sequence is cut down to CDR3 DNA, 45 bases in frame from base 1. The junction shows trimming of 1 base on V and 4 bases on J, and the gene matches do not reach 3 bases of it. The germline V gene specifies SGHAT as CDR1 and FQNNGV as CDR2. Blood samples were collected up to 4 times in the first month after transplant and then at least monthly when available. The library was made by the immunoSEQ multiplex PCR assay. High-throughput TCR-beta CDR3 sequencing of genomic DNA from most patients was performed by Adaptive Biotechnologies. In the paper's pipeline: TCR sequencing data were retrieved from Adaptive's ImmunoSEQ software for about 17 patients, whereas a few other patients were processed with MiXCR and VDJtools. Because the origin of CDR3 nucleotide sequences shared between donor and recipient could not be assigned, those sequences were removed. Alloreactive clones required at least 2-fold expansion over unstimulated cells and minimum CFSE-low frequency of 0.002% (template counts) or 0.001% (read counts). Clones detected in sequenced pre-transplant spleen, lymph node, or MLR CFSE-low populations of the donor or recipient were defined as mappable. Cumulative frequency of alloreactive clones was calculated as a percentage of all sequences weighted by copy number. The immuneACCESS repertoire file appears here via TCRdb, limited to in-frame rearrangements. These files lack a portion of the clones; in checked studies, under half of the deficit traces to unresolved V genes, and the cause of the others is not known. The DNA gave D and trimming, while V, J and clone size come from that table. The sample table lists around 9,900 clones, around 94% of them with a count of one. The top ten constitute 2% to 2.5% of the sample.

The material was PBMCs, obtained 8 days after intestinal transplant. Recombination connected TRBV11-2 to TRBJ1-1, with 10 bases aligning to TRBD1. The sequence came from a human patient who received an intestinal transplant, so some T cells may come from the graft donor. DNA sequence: TGTGCCAGCAGCTTAGGACAGGGGGCGTTCACTGAAGCTTTCTTT. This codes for CASSLGQGAFTEAFF.